This entry lists 9 T cell receptor beta chains sequenced from one sample in a study of cytomegalovirus exposure and HLA in healthy donors. Vbeta (60) and Jbeta (13) primers were used in the PCR. TCRdb's table, derived via immunoSEQ multiplex PCR, lists solely in-frame clones and lacks some. The repertoire holds around 180,000 clones, 84% seen once, with 4.8% in the top ten. Sequenced sample: PBMCs. The receptors were sampled from a girl under 18 in good health and CMV-seropositive.

The chain recombines TRBV6-6 with TRBJ1-5; D perhaps matches TRBD1 (6 bases). The CDR3 is 13 residues long. CDR1 is MNHNY and CDR2 is SVGAGI in the germline V gene (reference sequence). V was clipped by 11 bases and J by 3 bases, with 14 bases between them. CDR3 in amino acids: CALSGGPNQPQHF. CDR3 sequence (DNA): TGTGCCCTATCCGGGGGGCCCAATCAGCCCCAGCATTTT.

The genes are TRBV19 and TRBJ1-1; no clear D. The CDR3 contains 12 residues. V was trimmed by 1 base and J by 7 bases, leaving 7 bases between them. Germline V gene sequence: CDR1 LNHDA, CDR2 SQIVND (reference sequence). CDR3 nucleotides: TGTGCCAGTAGTATAGGGCCCCTTGAAGCTTTCTTT. Its translation: CASSIGPLEAFF.

This chain links TRBV5-1 with TRBJ1-1; D is uncertain. V shed 4 bases and J shed 1 base, with 11 bases lying between them. The CDR3 loop spans 14 amino acids. Germline V gene lookup returns CDR1 SGHRS and CDR2 YFSETQ. The CDR3 coding sequence is TGCGCCAGCAGCCCTTTCACACAGAACACTGAAGCTTTCTTT. This gives the protein CASSPFTQNTEAFF.

This clone has just a few counts. The rearrangement links TRBV25-1 to TRBJ2-7; TRBD1 matches at 9 bases. Germline V CDR1 and CDR2: MGHDK, SYGVNS. Germline trimming cut 1 base from V and 4 bases from J; bases unmatched to any gene: 14. CDR3 length equals 18 residues. This chain's CDR3 is CASSEWGDREAEPYEQYF. Written as DNA, the CDR3 is TGTGCCAGCAGTGAATGGGGGGACAGGGAGGCTGAGCCGTACGAGCAGTACTTC.

The V and J genes are TRBV25-1 and TRBJ1-3; the D gene is possibly TRBD1 (6 bases). V was cut by 7 bases and J by 3 bases, with 10 bases left in between. The V gene's germline CDR1 is MGHDK and CDR2 SYGVNS. CDR3 length: 13 amino acids. The CDR3 loop is CASIGQIGNTIYF. The DNA for the CDR3 is TGTGCCAGCATTGGACAGATTGGAAACACCATATATTTT. Using reference TRBV25-1 and TRBJ1-3 for the parts outside the CDR3, the full variable domain is EADIYQTPRYLVIGTGKKITLECSQTMGHDKMYWYQQDPGMELHLIHYSYGVNSTEKGDLSSESTVSRIRTEHFPLTLESARPSHTSQYLCASIGQIGNTIYFGEGSWLTVV.

This chain joins TRBV4-2 and TRBJ1-2, with D unresolved. Germline CDR1 reads LGHNA; CDR2 reads YNFKEQ. This CDR3 has 13 amino acids. Deletions cut 2 bases from V and 4 bases from J, with 8 bases between. CDR3 DNA: TGTGCCAGCAGCCAACAGGCAGTCTATGGCTACACCTTC. Amino acids: CASSQQAVYGYTF.

This rearrangement joins TRBV5-1 to TRBJ1-1, with D possibly being TRBD1 (5 bases). The CDR3 is made up of 14 amino acids. CDR1 SGHRS and CDR2 YFSETQ come from the germline V gene. V gave up 7 bases and J gave up 7 bases, with 20 bases separating them. The CDR3 spells CASDHGGGAGEAFF. CDR3 bases: TGCGCCAGCGACCACGGGGGAGGGGCGGGTGAAGCTTTCTTT.

The chain is built from TRBV2 and TRBJ1-1; 9 bases agree with TRBD1. Unmatched junction bases numbered 13, after V lost 6 bases and J lost 5 bases. From germline, CDR1 is SNHLY and CDR2 FYNNEI. The CDR3 spans 16 residues. This CDR3 reads CASRGVTGGAGTEAFF. CDR3 in DNA: TGTGCCAGCAGGGGGGTTACAGGGGGCGCCGGGACTGAAGCTTTCTTT.

The chain carries TRBV10-3 and TRBJ1-2; D may be TRBD1 (5 bases). Germline-derived CDR1 and CDR2 are ENHRY and SYGVKD. CDR3 size: 14 residues. The V and J ends lost 0 bases and 3 bases respectively, with 8 bases between them. CDR3 in amino acids: CAISESAGHYGYTF. In nucleotides, the CDR3 is TGTGCCATCAGTGAGTCAGCGGGGCACTATGGCTACACCTTC.